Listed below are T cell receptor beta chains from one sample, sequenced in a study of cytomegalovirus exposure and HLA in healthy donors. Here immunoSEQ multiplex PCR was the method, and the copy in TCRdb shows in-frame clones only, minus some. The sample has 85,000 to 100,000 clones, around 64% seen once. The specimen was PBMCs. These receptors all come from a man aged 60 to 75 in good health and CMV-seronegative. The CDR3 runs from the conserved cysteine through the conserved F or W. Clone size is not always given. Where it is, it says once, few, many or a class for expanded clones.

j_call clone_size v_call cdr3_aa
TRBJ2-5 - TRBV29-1 CSVDLGGGETQYF
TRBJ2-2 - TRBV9 CASSVNLAGVGELFF
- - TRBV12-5 CASGDSGLSSYEQYF
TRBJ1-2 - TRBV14 CASSQDLGGYDYTF
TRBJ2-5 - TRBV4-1 CASSPSGSINQETQYF
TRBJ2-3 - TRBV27 CASSPKQLGTQYF
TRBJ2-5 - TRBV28 CASSPLSGTALREQYF
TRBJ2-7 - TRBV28 CASSGNRASYEQYF
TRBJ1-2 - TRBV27 CASSKRRTGGGYTF
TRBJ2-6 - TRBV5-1 CASSFWTSGISGANVLTF
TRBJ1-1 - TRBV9 CASSVAWDSHTEAFF
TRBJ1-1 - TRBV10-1 CASSRNRQSYLHTEAFF
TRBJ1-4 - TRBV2 CASNPTSSNEKLFF
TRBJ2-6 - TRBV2 CASSVTGGGLDGANVLTF
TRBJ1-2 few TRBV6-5 CASSRGANYGYTF
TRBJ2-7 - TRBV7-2 CASSPAYEQYF
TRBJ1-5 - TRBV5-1 CASSLGDWSNQPQHF
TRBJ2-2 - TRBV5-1 CASSLSQTNTGELFF
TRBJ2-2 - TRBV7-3 CASSKTGGDTGELFF
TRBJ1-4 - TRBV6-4 CASSERAFWGTTNEKLFF
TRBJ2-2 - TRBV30 CAWRGRGELFF
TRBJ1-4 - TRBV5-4 CASSGTPDGEKLFF
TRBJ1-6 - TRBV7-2 CASRRDRVDSPLHF
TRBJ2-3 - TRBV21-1 CANGDGQGSDTQYF
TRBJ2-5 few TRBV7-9 CSSRRNRDQETQYF
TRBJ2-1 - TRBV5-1 CASSLKGTGSNEQFF
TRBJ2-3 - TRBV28 CASSPGLAVTDTQYF
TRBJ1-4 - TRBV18 CASSETGGSEKLFF
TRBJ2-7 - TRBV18 CASSLLTPQGPPYEQYF
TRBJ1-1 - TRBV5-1 CASSFRGDIMNTEAFF
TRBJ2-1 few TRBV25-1 CASSAHNEQFF
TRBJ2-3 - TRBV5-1 CASSASRLVAGVLDTQYF
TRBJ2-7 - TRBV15 CATGLIAGGNYEQYF
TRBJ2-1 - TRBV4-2 CASSQDRSGRGGNEQFF
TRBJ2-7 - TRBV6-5 CASSYQGGSSYEQYF
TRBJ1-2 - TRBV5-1 CASSLVPGSYTF
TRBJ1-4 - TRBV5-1 CASSLSGASEKLFF
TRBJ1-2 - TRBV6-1 CASSETKAIPGYYGYTF
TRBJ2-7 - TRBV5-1 CASNGDSVSYEQYF
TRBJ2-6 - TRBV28 CASSLLGGTGANVLTF
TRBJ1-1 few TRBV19 CASSLIGWTSGGTEAFF
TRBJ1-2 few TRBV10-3 CAISEPGGLYGYTF
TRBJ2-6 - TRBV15 CATSRVKGGFGGANVLTF
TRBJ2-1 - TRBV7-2 CASSLRTGQFF
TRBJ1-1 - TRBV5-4 CASSREGGGEAFF
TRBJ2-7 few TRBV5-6 CASSSRGGSSYEQYF
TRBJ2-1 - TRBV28 CASSPSAGGPNYNEQFF
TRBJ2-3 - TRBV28 CASSIERASTDTQYF
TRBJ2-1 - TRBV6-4 CATGHTATNEQFF
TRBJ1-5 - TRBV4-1 CASSQDTRNQPQHF
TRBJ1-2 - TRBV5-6 CASSPETGWNYGYTF
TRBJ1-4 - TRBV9 CASSVQGAGEKLFF
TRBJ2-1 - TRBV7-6 CASSQSRRTSGPYNEQFF
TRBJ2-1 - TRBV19 CASIRTGGNYNEQFF
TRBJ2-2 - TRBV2 CASGGVGGNTGELFF
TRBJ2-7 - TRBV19 CASSKSGGSSYEQYF
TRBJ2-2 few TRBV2 CASIPTSGRRNGEPFF